Listed below are T cell receptor beta chains from one sample, sequenced in a study of neurological immune-mediated disorders. TCRdb re-called the 5' RACE reads with MiXCR, one entry per CDR3 protein. The sample holds over 35,000 distinct CDR3 sequences, 3.5% to 4% seen once. The sequencing input was PBMCs. These receptors all stem from a man aged 25-40 years with multiple sclerosis. CDR3s include the opening cysteine and the closing phenylalanine or tryptophan. The D gene is left open where the match is weak. The size of a clone is reported for some rows only, either as once, few or many, or as a class for expanded clones.

size,D,length,J,V,DNA,CDR3
few,TRBD1,12,TRBJ1-2,TRBV20-1,TGCAGTGGAGACAGGGTGCCTTATGGCTACACCTTC,CSGDRVPYGYTF
many,TRBD1,17,TRBJ2-2,TRBV11-2,TGTGCCAGCACCCAAGGATCACAGGGGGTAGGAACCGGGGAGCTGTTTTTT,CASTQGSQGVGTGELFF
many,.,13,TRBJ2-5,TRBV20-1,TGCAGTGCTAGAGGGGACGCCCTAGAGACCCAGTACTTC,CSARGDALETQYF
many,TRBD1,16,TRBJ2-1,TRBV24-1,TGTGCCACCAGTGCCTCCGGGACAGGGGTCAACAATGAGCAGTTCTTC,CATSASGTGVNNEQFF
.,.,13,TRBJ1-1,TRBV1,TGCACCAGCAGCCAAGGGGTACAGGGGAGTGCTTTCTTT,CTSSQGVQGSAFF
many,.,17,TRBJ1-1,TRBV5-1,TGCGCCAGCAGCTTTTCAAGGGCCTTACCCCCTCACACTGAAGCTTTCTTT,CASSFSRALPPHTEAFF
many,.,16,TRBJ1-1,TRBV11-1,TGTGCCAGCAGCTTAGCGATCGCGACGGAGAACACTGAAGCTTTCTTT,CASSLAIATENTEAFF
many,.,13,TRBJ1-1,TRBV25-1,TGTGCCAGCAGCGGAGTGGGGGACACTGAAGCTTTCTTT,CASSGVGDTEAFF
many,.,12,TRBJ1-1,TRBV10-3,TGTGCCATCCGGACAGATGGCACTGAAGCTTTCTTT,CAIRTDGTEAFF
many,.,15,TRBJ1-2,TRBV6-2/TRBV6-3,TGTGCCAGCACTCCTCCTCATGAGGCAGCCTATGGCTACACCTTC,CASTPPHEAAYGYTF
medium-sized,TRBD2,14,TRBJ2-5,TRBV20-1,TGCAGTGCCGAGGGACTAGCAGTAGAGGAGACCCAGTACTTC,CSAEGLAVEETQYF
few,.,13,TRBJ1-1,TRBV5-1,TGCGCCAGCAGCTTGGGCCAGGTCACTGAAGCTTTCTTT,CASSLGQVTEAFF
few,.,13,TRBJ2-5,TRBV30,TGTGCCTGGAGGCCGGGCGGCCAAGAGACCCAGTACTTC,CAWRPGGQETQYF
many,.,15,TRBJ2-1,TRBV5-5,TGTGCCAGCAGCTTGGAGGGTAGCTCCTACAATGAGCAGTTCTTC,CASSLEGSSYNEQFF
few,.,13,TRBJ2-5,TRBV18,TGTGCCAGCTCAGATAACGGCCAAGAGACCCAGTACTTC,CASSDNGQETQYF
many,.,13,TRBJ1-1,TRBV6-5,TGTGCCAGCTTTTGGGCAGAGAACACTGAAGCTTTCTTT,CASFWAENTEAFF
many,.,14,TRBJ1-2,TRBV6-2/TRBV6-3,TGTGCCAGCAGTCACCCAGTGGGAGACGATGGCTACACCTTC,CASSHPVGDDGYTF
many,TRBD1,16,TRBJ2-5,TRBV18,TGTGCCAGCTCACCACTTGCACAGGGGGCTAGAGAGACCCAGTACTTC,CASSPLAQGARETQYF
many,.,14,TRBJ1-1,TRBV20-1,TGCAGTGCTGACCAGGGACGGCGGGGCGCTGAAGCTTTCTTT,CSADQGRRGAEAFF
many,TRBD1,15,TRBJ2-1,TRBV12-3/TRBV12-4,TGTGCCAGCAGTCACTTTGGACAGGGTCGGAATGAGCAGTTCTTC,CASSHFGQGRNEQFF
many,.,13,TRBJ2-5,TRBV20-1,TGCAGTGCCAAGAGCACTAGCAAAGAGACCCAGTACTTC,CSAKSTSKETQYF
many,.,15,TRBJ1-1,TRBV7-9,TGTGCCAGCAGCTTATTTGGGGCGGGGAACACTGAAGCTTTCTTT,CASSLFGAGNTEAFF
few,TRBD1,12,TRBJ1-4,TRBV7-9,TGTGCCAGCAGGGACAGGGATGAAAAACTGTTTTTT,CASRDRDEKLFF
many,.,12,TRBJ1-1,TRBV5-4,TGTGCCAGCAGCCTAAGACAGGATGAAGCTTTCTTT,CASSLRQDEAFF
many,.,13,TRBJ1-2,TRBV12-3/TRBV12-4,TGTGCCAGCAGCTCCCTACAGGGCTGGGGCTACACCTTC,CASSSLQGWGYTF
many,TRBD1,12,TRBJ1-6,TRBV9,TGTGCCAGCGGACAGGGCGGCTCACCCCTCCACTTT,CASGQGGSPLHF
many,.,12,TRBJ1-2,TRBV20-1,TGCAGTGCGCCTCAGGGAAACTATGGCTACACCTTC,CSAPQGNYGYTF
.,.,13,TRBJ2-7,TRBV12-3/TRBV12-4,TGTGCCAGCAGTCCTAGACAGGCCTACGAGCAGTACTTC,CASSPRQAYEQYF
few,TRBD1,14,TRBJ2-7,TRBV20-1,TGCAGTGCTAGAAACGCAGGGGGCGCCTACGAGCAGTACTTC,CSARNAGGAYEQYF
many,.,15,TRBJ2-3,TRBV5-1,TGCGCCAGCAGCTTCAGGGATCCCTCCACAGATACGCAGTATTTT,CASSFRDPSTDTQYF
many,.,14,TRBJ1-2,TRBV5-1,TGCGCCAGCAGCTTGGCAGGCACCAACTATGGCTACACCTTC,CASSLAGTNYGYTF
many,TRBD1,19,TRBJ1-5,TRBV10-3,TGTGCCATCAGTGAGTCGAGGGGTGGGACAGGGGGTTTCAATCAGCCCCAGCATTTT,CAISESRGGTGGFNQPQHF
.,.,14,TRBJ2-5,TRBV12-3/TRBV12-4,TGTGCCAGCAGCCTCGGACACAACCAAGAGACCCAGTACTTC,CASSLGHNQETQYF
many,TRBD2,13,TRBJ2-1,TRBV20-1,TGCAGTGCTCGGGGGGGAGAATACAATGAGCAGTTCTTC,CSARGGEYNEQFF
few,.,12,TRBJ2-1,TRBV20-1,TGCAGTGCTAGACGCAGGGGAAATGAGCAGTTCTTC,CSARRRGNEQFF
many,TRBD1,14,TRBJ2-1,TRBV27,TGTGCCAGCACGGACAGGGGGCGGTACAATGAGCAGTTCTTC,CASTDRGRYNEQFF
few,TRBD1,15,TRBJ2-1,TRBV12-3/TRBV12-4,TGTGCCAGCAGTCCTTTGACAGGGACCTACAATGAGCAGTTCTTC,CASSPLTGTYNEQFF
many,.,13,TRBJ2-7,TRBV27,TGTGCCAGCAGTCAGGACTCCTCAAGCGAGCAGTACTTC,CASSQDSSSEQYF
many,.,15,TRBJ2-1,TRBV7-3,TGTGCCAGCAGCTCACAGGGACCCTTTTACAATGAGCAGTTCTTC,CASSSQGPFYNEQFF
many,TRBD2,15,TRBJ2-7,TRBV20-1,TGCAGTGCTAGAGACCGGACTAGCGGGGCTTACGAGCAGTACTTC,CSARDRTSGAYEQYF
many,TRBD1,14,TRBJ2-7,TRBV20-1,TGCAGTGCTAGAGAGGGGGGGACAGGGGACGAGCAGTACTTC,CSAREGGTGDEQYF
many,.,12,TRBJ2-1,TRBV24-1,TGTGCCACCAGTGCGACCTACAATGAGCAGTTCTTC,CATSATYNEQFF
many,.,15,TRBJ2-3,TRBV29-1,TGCAGCGTAGAGTCACCAGGGTTTTCCACAGATACGCAGTATTTT,CSVESPGFSTDTQYF
many,.,16,TRBJ2-1,TRBV20-1,TGCAGTGCTAGTGGGGAGGCGCTGCGCTCCTACAATGAGCAGTTCTTC,CSASGEALRSYNEQFF
many,.,13,TRBJ2-7,TRBV10-3,TGTGCCATCGAGGCGGACGGCTTCTACGAGCAGTACTTC,CAIEADGFYEQYF